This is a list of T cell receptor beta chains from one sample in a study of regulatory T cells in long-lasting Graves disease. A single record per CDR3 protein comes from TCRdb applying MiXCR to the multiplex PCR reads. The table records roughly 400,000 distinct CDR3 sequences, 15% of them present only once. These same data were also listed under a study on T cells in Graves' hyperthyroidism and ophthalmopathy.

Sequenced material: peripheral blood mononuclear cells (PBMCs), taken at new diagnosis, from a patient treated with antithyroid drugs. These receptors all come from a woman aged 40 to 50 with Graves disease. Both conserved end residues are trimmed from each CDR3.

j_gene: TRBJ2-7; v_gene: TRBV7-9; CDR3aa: ASSASSGSPEFYEQY
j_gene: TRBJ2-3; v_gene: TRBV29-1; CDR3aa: SVVSGFSTDTQY
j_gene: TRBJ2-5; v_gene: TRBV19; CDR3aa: ASKAGLKETQY
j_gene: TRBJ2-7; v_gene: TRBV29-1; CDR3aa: SVYGTDSYEQY
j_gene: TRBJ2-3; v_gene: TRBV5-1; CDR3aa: ASSQIQGPTDTQC
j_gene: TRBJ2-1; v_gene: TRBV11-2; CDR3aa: ASSNPGLAGILYYNEQF
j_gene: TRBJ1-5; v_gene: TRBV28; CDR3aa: ASSLSSRDRGLNQPQH
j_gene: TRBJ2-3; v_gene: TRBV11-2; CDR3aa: ASSLVGSGGIADTQY
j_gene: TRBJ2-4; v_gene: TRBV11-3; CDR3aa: ASSSPALAGAGAKNIQY
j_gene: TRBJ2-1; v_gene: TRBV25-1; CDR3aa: ASSAGGGGYNEQF
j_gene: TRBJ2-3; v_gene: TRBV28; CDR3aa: ASSPLGLAARRDTDTQY
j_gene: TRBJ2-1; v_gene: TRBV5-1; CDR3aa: ASSLNNREYNEQF
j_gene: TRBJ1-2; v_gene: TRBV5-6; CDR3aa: ASSLPPHSRAGLNYGYT
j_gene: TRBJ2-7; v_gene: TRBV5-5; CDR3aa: ASSLAGRTIYEQY
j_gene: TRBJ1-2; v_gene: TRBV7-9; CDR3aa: ASSLAQDFYT
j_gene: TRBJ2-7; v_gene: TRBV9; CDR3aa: ASSVAEQGGYEQY
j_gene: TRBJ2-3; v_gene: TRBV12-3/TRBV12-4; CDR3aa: ASSPSGTGGDTQY
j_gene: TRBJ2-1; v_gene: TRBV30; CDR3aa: AWITLEDSYNEQF
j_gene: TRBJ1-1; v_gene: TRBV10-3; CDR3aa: AISEGQRIMNTEAF
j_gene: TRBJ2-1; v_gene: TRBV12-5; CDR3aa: ASGYLDRAFHEQF